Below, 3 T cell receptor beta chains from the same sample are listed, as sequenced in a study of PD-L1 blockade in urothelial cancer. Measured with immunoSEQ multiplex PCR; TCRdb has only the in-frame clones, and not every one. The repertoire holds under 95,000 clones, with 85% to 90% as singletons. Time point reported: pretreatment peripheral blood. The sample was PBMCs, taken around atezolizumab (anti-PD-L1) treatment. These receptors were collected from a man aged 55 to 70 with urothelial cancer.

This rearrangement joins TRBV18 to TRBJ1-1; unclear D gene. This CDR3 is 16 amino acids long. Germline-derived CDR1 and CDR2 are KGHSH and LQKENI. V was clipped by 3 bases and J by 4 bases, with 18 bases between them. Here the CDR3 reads CASSPAYAEAATEAFF. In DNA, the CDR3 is TGTGCCAGCTCACCTGCCTATGCGGAGGCGGCCACTGAAGCTTTCTTT.

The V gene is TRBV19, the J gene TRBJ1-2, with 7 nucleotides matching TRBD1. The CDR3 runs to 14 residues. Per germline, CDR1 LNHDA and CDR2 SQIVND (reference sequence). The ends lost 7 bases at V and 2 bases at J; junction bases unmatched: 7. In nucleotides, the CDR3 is TGTGCCAGTACCCCCGGGACAGCGAACTATGGCTACACCTTC. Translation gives CASTPGTANYGYTF.

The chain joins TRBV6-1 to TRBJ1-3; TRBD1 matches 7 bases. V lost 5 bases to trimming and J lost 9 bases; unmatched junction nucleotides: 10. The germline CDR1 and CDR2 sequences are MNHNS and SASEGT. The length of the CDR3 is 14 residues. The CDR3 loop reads CASSLDRRGVTIYF. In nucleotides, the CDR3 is TGTGCCAGCAGTTTGGACAGGCGGGGAGTCACCATATATTTT.